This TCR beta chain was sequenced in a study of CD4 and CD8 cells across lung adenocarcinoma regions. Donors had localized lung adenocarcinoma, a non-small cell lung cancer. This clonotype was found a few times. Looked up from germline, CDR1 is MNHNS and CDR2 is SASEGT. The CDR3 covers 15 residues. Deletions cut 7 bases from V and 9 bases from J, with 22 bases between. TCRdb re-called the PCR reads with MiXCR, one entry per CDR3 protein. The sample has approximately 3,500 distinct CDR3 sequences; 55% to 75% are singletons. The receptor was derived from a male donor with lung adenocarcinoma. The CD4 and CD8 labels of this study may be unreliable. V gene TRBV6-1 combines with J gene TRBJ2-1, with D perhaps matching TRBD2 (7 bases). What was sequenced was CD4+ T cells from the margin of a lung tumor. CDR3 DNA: TGTGCCAGCACGAGGGGGGGCGCGGGGAGTGGTGAGCAGTTCTTC. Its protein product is CASTRGGAGSGEQFF.